The clone carrying this T cell receptor (beta chain) was seen only a few times. Original methodology: Counts of nucleated cells, estimated from reference gene primer amplification, were obtained. Produced via immunoSEQ multiplex PCR; TCRdb's table is partial and in-frame only. The DNA gave D and trimming, while V, J and clone size come from that table. The data show fewer than 400,000 clones, around 85% seen once. These data are taken from a study of blood T cell repertoires in COVID-19. Study background: T cells, B-cell-depleted T cells, or PBMCs supplied cDNA or gDNA.

Germline CDR1 SGHRS, CDR2 YFSETQ. Trimming removed 4 bases at V and 3 bases at J, with 11 bases between. The length of the CDR3 is 13 residues. This sequence was found in a woman in her twenties or thirties who had been exposed to COVID-19. What was sequenced was PBMCs or T cells enriched from blood (not recorded which). The chain joins TRBV5-1 to TRBJ2-7; maybe TRBD1 (6 bases). The CDR3 protein is CASSEDSLYEQYF. In DNA form, the CDR3 reads TGCGCCAGCAGCGAGGACAGCCTCTACGAGCAGTACTTC.